The next 10 T cell receptor beta chains were all read from a single sample in a study of human T cells and chemical hapten exposure. TCRdb used MiXCR to reprocess the RACE reads, holding one entry per CDR3 protein. The sample carries 55,000 to 75,000 distinct CDR3 sequences, around 11% recorded once. As to time point: patch test 3, about 24 weeks after DPC sensitization. Documented treatment: therapeutic diphenylcyclopropenone sensitization with weekly scalp DPC. The sample here was whole blood, taken in connection with sensitization to the hapten diphenylcyclopropenone (DPC). All receptors derive from a man aged 25 to 45 with alopecia areata. Some clones in this sample may be carry-over from other donors' samples.

Ten or more counts support this clonotype. The chain uses TRBV11-1 and TRBJ2-7; D uncertain. Germline-derived CDR1 and CDR2 are SGHAT and FQDESV (reference sequence). This CDR3 contains 12 residues. V lost 5 bases to trimming and J lost 6 bases, with 11 bases between them. CDR3 amino acids: CASSRVAVEQYF. In DNA, the CDR3 is TGTGCCAGCAGCCGGGTTGCGGTCGAGCAGTACTTC.

This clonotype was detected only a few times. The V call is TRBV28, the J call TRBJ2-5; D is ambiguous. The V gene's germline CDR1 is MDHEN and CDR2 SYDVKM. This CDR3 is 11 amino acids long. Trimming removed 1 base at V and 5 bases at J, with 2 bases between. The CDR3 coding sequence is TGTGCCAGCAGTTTATTTGAGACCCAGTACTTC. Translation: CASSLFETQYF. Together with reference TRBV28 and TRBJ2-5, the CDR3 gives the full variable domain: DVKVTQSSRYLVKRTGEKVFLECVQDMDHENMFWYRQDPGLGLRLIYFSYDVKMKEKGDIPEGYSVSREKKERFSLILESASTNQTSMYLCASSLFETQYFGPGTRLLVL.

This clonotype was observed a handful of times. The CDR3 region has the DNA TGTGCCAGCAGTTCACCCGGACTAGCGGGGGCGAATGAGCAGTTCTTC. This encodes CASSSPGLAGANEQFF. V usage is TRBV28 and J usage is TRBJ2-1; TRBD2 agrees at 13 bases. Germline CDR1 reads MDHEN; CDR2 reads SYDVKM. This CDR3 region has 16 residues. The V and J ends lost 4 bases and 7 bases, in that order; junction bases with no gene match: 7.

The chain couples TRBV29-1 to TRBJ2-3; 9 bases align to TRBD2. This CDR3 contains 13 residues. Germline V CDR1 and CDR2: SQVTM, ANQGSEA. V lost 7 bases to trimming and J lost 6 bases; unmatched junction nucleotides: 8. The CDR3 bases are TGCAGCGCCCGAGCGGGAGGCCTGGATACGCAGTATTTT. It translates to CSARAGGLDTQYF.

In this sample, this clonotype turned up many times. The chain uses TRBV6-6 and TRBJ2-2, with 7 nucleotides matching TRBD2. The V gene end was trimmed by 7 bases and the J gene end by 7 bases; junction bases not matched to a gene: 9. The CDR3 has 14 amino acids. Germline V gene lookup returns CDR1 MNHNY and CDR2 SVGAGI (reference sequence). CDR3 region: CASKGLGGSGELFF. In nucleotides, the CDR3 is TGTGCCAGCAAAGGACTAGGAGGTAGCGGGGAGCTGTTTTTT.

This clonotype has only a few counts. V and J are TRBV4-3 and TRBJ2-1; a possible D gene is TRBD2 (5 bases). V lost 1 base, J lost 2 bases, and 12 bases lay in between. CDR1 is LGHNA, CDR2 YSLEER, per germline. The CDR3 spans 16 residues. The CDR3 DNA sequence: TGCGCCAGCAGCCAAGTTGGAGAGGGCACCTACAATGAGCAGTTCTTC. Protein product: CASSQVGEGTYNEQFF.

This clonotype was seen repeatedly, ten times or more. This chain links TRBV7-7 with TRBJ2-5; D unclear. Germline CDR1 reads SSHAT; CDR2 reads FNYEAQ (reference sequence). V gave up 4 bases and J gave up 3 bases, with 21 bases separating them. This CDR3 has 17 residues. Here the CDR3 DNA reads TGTGCCAGCAGCTCAGGAGTGTGGGGTTTAGGAAAAGAGACCCAGTACTTC. Its translation: CASSSGVWGLGKETQYF.

The chain couples TRBV5-1 to TRBJ2-1, with TRBD2 matching 7 bases. The CDR3 loop spans 14 amino acids. The germline CDR1 and CDR2 sequences are SGHRS and YFSETQ. V was clipped by 4 bases and J by 4 bases; unmatched bases: 5. This CDR3 is CASSSGDQYNEQFF. CDR3 coding DNA: TGCGCCAGCAGCAGCGGGGACCAGTACAATGAGCAGTTCTTC. Variable domain in full (rest from reference TRBV5-1 and TRBJ2-1): KAGVTQTPRYLIKTRGQQVTLSCSPISGHRSVSWYQQTPGQGLQFLFEYFSETQRNKGNFPGRFSGRQFSNSRSEMNVSTLELGDSALYLCASSSGDQYNEQFFGPGTRLTVL.

As for this clonotype: Given a much more abundant clone one base away, this may be a read error. This chain links TRBV5-1 with TRBJ2-1; the D gene is possibly TRBD1 (6 bases). CDR3 length: 13 amino acids. Trimming took off 4 bases at V and 3 bases at J, with 8 bases between the two ends. Looked up from germline, CDR1 is SGHRS and CDR2 is YFSETQ. In DNA form, the CDR3 reads TGCGCCAGCAGCGGGGACATCTACAATGAGCAGTTCTTC. Its translation: CASSGDIYNEQFF.

This clonotype was seen at least ten times. This rearrangement joins TRBV20-1 to TRBJ2-1; 10 nucleotides line up with TRBD2. This CDR3 has 17 amino acids. Trimming removed 0 bases from V and 0 bases from J; junction bases left unmatched: 5. From germline, CDR1 is DFQATT and CDR2 SNEGSKA (reference sequence). CDR3 region: CSARDSSGGVSYNEQFF. The CDR3 DNA is TGCAGTGCTAGAGATTCTAGCGGGGGCGTCTCCTACAATGAGCAGTTCTTC.